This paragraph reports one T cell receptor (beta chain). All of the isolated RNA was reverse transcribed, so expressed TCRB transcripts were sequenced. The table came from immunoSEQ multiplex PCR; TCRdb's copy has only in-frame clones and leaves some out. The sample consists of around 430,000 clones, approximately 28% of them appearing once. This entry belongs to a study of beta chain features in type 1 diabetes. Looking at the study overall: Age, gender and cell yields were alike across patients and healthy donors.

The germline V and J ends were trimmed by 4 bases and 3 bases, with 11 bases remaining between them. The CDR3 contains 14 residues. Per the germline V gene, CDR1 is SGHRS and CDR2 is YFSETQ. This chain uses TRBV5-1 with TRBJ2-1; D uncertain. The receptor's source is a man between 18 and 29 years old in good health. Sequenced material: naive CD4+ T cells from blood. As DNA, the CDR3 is TGCGCCAGCAGCCGATCGGACGGCTACAATGAGCAGTTCTTC. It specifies CASSRSDGYNEQFF.